This is a list of T cell receptor beta chains from one sample in a study of beta chain features in type 1 diabetes. TCRdb's table, derived via immunoSEQ multiplex PCR, lists solely in-frame clones and lacks some. The table includes approximately 470,000 clones, about 29% detected once. The sample comprised naive CD4+ T cells from blood. The receptor source for this set is a man in his late teens or twenties in good health. Both conserved end residues are part of each CDR3. The D gene is left open where the match is weak. Clone size is stated in some rows and not others, as once, few, many or a class when expanded.

TRBD1	few	TRBV6-6	TRBJ1-4	TGTGCCAGCAGTAAGGACAGGGTCAATGAAAAACTGTTTTTT	CASSKDRVNEKLFF
-	-	TRBV4-1	TRBJ2-7	TGCGCCAGCAGCCAAGCAGCTATCCGCTCCTACGAGCAGTACTTC	CASSQAAIRSYEQYF
TRBD1	few	TRBV4-2	TRBJ2-5	TGTGCCAGCACCCCGGACCGACAGGGCCCGGGGGAGACCCAGTACTTC	CASTPDRQGPGETQYF
-	-	TRBV30	TRBJ2-3	TGTGCCTGGAGCGACCCCGGACTTCTGGCGCAGTATTTT	CAWSDPGLLAQYF
TRBD1	-	TRBV30	TRBJ2-7	TGTGCCTGGAGTCCGACAGGGCCTCTGGAGCAGTACTTC	CAWSPTGPLEQYF
TRBD1	-	TRBV19	TRBJ2-2	TGTGCCAGTAGTATAACAGGGGGAAACACCGGGGAGCTGTTTTTT	CASSITGGNTGELFF
TRBD2	-	TRBV6-6	TRBJ2-1	TGTGCCAGCAGACCCCTAGCGGGGGGATCCTACAATGAGCAGTTCTTC	CASRPLAGGSYNEQFF
-	few	TRBV7-9	TRBJ2-1	TGTGCCAGCAGCTTAGGCGGTGAGCAGTTCTTC	CASSLGGEQFF
-	-	TRBV4-3	TRBJ1-2	TGCGCCAGCAGCCAAGATCCGAGAGGTCTGGACTATGGCTACACCTTC	CASSQDPRGLDYGYTF
TRBD2	-	TRBV5-1	TRBJ2-1	TGCGCCAGCAGCCAACCTAGCGGGAGGCTATACAATGAGCAGTTCTTC	CASSQPSGRLYNEQFF
TRBD1	few	TRBV7-2	TRBJ2-1	TGTGCCAGCAGCACAGACAGGGTCAATGAGCAGTTCTTC	CASSTDRVNEQFF
-	-	TRBV30	TRBJ1-6	TGTGCCTGGCAGCAGGTGGGGAGGAATTCACCCCTCCACTTT	CAWQQVGRNSPLHF
-	few	TRBV7-2	TRBJ2-5	TGTGCCAGCAGCTTATGGGTTGGCGGGGAGACCCAGTACTTC	CASSLWVGGETQYF
-	few	TRBV20-1	TRBJ1-2	TGCAGTGCTATAGGGGCCTATGGCTACACCTTC	CSAIGAYGYTF
TRBD2	-	TRBV11-2	TRBJ2-1	TGTGCCAGCAGCTTAGGCCTAGCGGGAGGGGGTAATGAGCAGTTCTTC	CASSLGLAGGGNEQFF
-	few	TRBV5-4	TRBJ1-5	TGTGCCAGCAGCTCGGGGCTTAGCGATCAGCCCCAGCATTTT	CASSSGLSDQPQHF
TRBD2	-	TRBV5-4	TRBJ2-1	TGTGCCAGCAGCCTACTAGCGGGAGCTGGTAATGAGCAGTTCTTC	CASSLLAGAGNEQFF
TRBD2	few	TRBV9	TRBJ2-7	TGTGCCAGCAGCGTAAGGCTAGCGGGAGGCTACGAGCAGTACTTC	CASSVRLAGGYEQYF
-	few	TRBV7-9	TRBJ2-7	TGTGCCAGCAGCTTAGCCGGGACACGGACCAAGTACGAGCAGTACTTC	CASSLAGTRTKYEQYF
-	few	TRBV9	TRBJ2-7	TGTGCCAGCAGCGTAGGACCGGGATCCTACGAGCAGTACTTC	CASSVGPGSYEQYF
-	few	TRBV23-1	TRBJ1-4	TGCGCCAGCCTCCCACGGATGCGTAATGAAAAACTGTTTTTT	CASLPRMRNEKLFF
TRBD2	few	TRBV29-1	TRBJ2-7	TGCAGCGCGTTTCGGGGGGACTCCTACGAGCAGTACTTC	CSAFRGDSYEQYF
-	-	TRBV4-1	TRBJ2-6	TGCGCCAGCAGCCCTTCGGGACGGGAAAGCTCTGGGGCCAACGTCCTGACTTTC	CASSPSGRESSGANVLTF
TRBD2	-	TRBV9	TRBJ2-1	TGTGCCAGCAGCCCCCTGGGTACTAGCGGGCACAATGAGCAGTTCTTC	CASSPLGTSGHNEQFF
-	few	TRBV25-1	TRBJ2-3	TGTGCCAGCAGTGTGGCGGCAGATACGCAGTATTTT	CASSVAADTQYF
TRBD2	few	TRBV28	TRBJ2-7	TGTGCCAGCAGACCTAGCGGGAGCTCCTACGAGCAGTACTTC	CASRPSGSSYEQYF
-	-	TRBV15	TRBJ2-7	TGTGCCACTGCGGAGGGCCTTATCTACGAGCAGTACTTC	CATAEGLIYEQYF
TRBD2	few	TRBV7-9	TRBJ2-1	TGTGCCAGCAGCCCCGGGACTAGCGGTTACAATGAGCAGTTCTTC	CASSPGTSGYNEQFF
TRBD1	-	TRBV30	TRBJ2-7	TGTGCCCTTAGTCGGGACAGATCCTACGAGCAGTACTTC	CALSRDRSYEQYF
-	few	TRBV5-1	TRBJ2-1	TGCGCCAGCAGCGAAGCTTACAATGAGCAGTTCTTC	CASSEAYNEQFF
TRBD1	-	TRBV30	TRBJ2-1	TGTGCCTGGAGGGGTATCCGCCCTCGGGACAGAGCCTACAATGAGCAGTTCTTC	CAWRGIRPRDRAYNEQFF
-	few	TRBV28	TRBJ2-3	TGTGCCCATCGACTAGGTGGCACAGATACGCAGTATTTT	CAHRLGGTDTQYF
-	few	TRBV28	TRBJ1-4	TGTGCCAGCAGTACTAATGAAAAACTGTTTTTT	CASSTNEKLFF
-	-	TRBV29-1	TRBJ2-3	TGCAGCGTTGACCAAGGGACAGATACGCAGTATTTT	CSVDQGTDTQYF
TRBD2	few	TRBV28	TRBJ2-1	TGTGCCAGCAGTCCCAGGCAGGGCGGGAGTCCCTACAATGAGCAGTTCTTC	CASSPRQGGSPYNEQFF
-	-	TRBV19	TRBJ2-3	TGTGCCAGTAGACGGAACACAGATACGCAGTATTTT	CASRRNTDTQYF
TRBD2	-	TRBV9	TRBJ2-7	TGTGCCAGCAGCTTCCAAGCGGGACTCACCTACGAGCAGTACTTC	CASSFQAGLTYEQYF
TRBD2	-	TRBV9	TRBJ2-1	TGTGCCAGCAGCGTAGCGGGGCGGGAGGGTGACAATGAGCAGTTCTTC	CASSVAGREGDNEQFF
-	few	TRBV14	TRBJ1-1	TGTGCCAGCAGCCAAAGGATAGGGCAAGGACCTTTCTTT	CASSQRIGQGPFF
TRBD1	few	TRBV18	TRBJ2-7	TGTGCCAGCTCACGGGACAGTTCCTACGAGCAGTACTTC	CASSRDSSYEQYF
TRBD1	-	TRBV18	TRBJ2-7	TGTGCCAGCTCATCAGGGACAGGGGCATACGAGCAGTACTTC	CASSSGTGAYEQYF
-	once	TRBV19	TRBJ1-1	TGTGCCAGTAGCCCTGCCAGGGCGGGCACTGAAGCTTTCTTT	CASSPARAGTEAFF
-	-	TRBV11-2	TRBJ2-3	TGTGCCAGCAGATCTTGGCAGGGTCGAGGTACAGATACGCAGTATTTT	CASRSWQGRGTDTQYF
TRBD2	few	TRBV5-6	TRBJ2-1	TGTGCCAGCAGCTTGGGGCGGGAGAACATCTACAATGAGCAGTTCTTC	CASSLGRENIYNEQFF
TRBD1	few	TRBV30	TRBJ2-7	TGTGCCTGGGCCAAGACGGGACAGGGGGCGTACGAGCAGTACTTC	CAWAKTGQGAYEQYF
-	few	TRBV7-2	TRBJ2-7	TGTGCCAGCAGCTTAAGTCGACTAAGCTCCTACGAGCAGTACTTC	CASSLSRLSSYEQYF